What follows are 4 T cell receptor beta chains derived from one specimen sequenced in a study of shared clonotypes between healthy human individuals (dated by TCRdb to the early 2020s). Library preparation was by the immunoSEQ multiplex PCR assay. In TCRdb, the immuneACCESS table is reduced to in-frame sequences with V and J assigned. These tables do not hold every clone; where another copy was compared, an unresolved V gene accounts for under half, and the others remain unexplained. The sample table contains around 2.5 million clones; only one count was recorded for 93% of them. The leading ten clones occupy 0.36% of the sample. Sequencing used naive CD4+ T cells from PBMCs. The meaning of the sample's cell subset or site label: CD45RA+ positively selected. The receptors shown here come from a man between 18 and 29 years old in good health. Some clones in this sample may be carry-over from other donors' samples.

This chain's CDR3 is CASSFRQGGTYEQYF. The CDR3 DNA reads as TGTGCCAGCAGCTTTAGACAGGGGGGTACCTACGAGCAGTACTTC. The V gene is TRBV7-2, the J gene TRBJ2-7; 9 bases agree with TRBD1. CDR3 length: 15 residues. Germline CDR1 SGHTA, CDR2 FQGNSA. Trimming took 3 bases from V and 2 from J; bases not matched to a gene: 5.

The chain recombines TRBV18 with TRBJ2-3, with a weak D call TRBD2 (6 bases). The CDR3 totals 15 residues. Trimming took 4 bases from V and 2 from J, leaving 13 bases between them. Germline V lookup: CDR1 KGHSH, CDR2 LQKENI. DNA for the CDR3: TGTGCCAGCTCACTAAGTGGAGGGATCACAGATACGCAGTATTTT. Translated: CASSLSGGITDTQYF. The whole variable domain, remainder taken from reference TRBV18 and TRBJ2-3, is NAGVMQNPRHLVRRRGQEARLRCSPMKGHSHVYWYRQLPEEGLKFMVYLQKENIIDESGMPKERFSAEFPKEGPSILRIQQVVRGDSAAYFCASSLSGGITDTQYFGPGTRLTVL.

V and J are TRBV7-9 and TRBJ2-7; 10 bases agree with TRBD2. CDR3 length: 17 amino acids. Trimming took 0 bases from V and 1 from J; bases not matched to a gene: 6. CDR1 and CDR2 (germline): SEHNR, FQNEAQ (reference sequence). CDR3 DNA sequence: TGTGCCAGCAGCTTAGCTCCGGGACTAGCGACGTCCTACGAGCAGTACTTC. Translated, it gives CASSLAPGLATSYEQYF.

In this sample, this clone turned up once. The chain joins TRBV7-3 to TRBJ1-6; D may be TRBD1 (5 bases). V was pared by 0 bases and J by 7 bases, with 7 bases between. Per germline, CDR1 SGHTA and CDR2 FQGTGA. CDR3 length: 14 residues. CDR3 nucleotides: TGTGCCAGCAGCTTAACAGGGGACAATTCACCCCTCCACTTT. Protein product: CASSLTGDNSPLHF.